This T cell receptor (beta chain) comes out of a study of neoadjuvant anti-PD-1 for oral cavity cancer. Study-wide background: Before surgery, most patients got three to four biweekly 3 mg/kg nivolumab doses. Study outcomes and limitations: Higher pretreatment Treg/Th17 ratios tracked higher pretreatment blood clonality.

Germline values: CDR1 SGHVS, CDR2 FNYEAQ. The CDR3 runs to 13 residues. Trimming removed 5 bases from V and 5 bases from J, with 12 bases in between. The data were produced by immunoSEQ multiplex PCR, yet TCRdb's version contains in-frame clones alone and is incomplete. The table lists 6,000 to 8,500 clones, approximately 50% of them singletons. Only one count was recorded for this clone. Its antigen is as yet unknown. Stage II-IVA oral cavity squamous cell carcinoma was new and untreated by systemic or radiation therapy. Patients had HPV-negative, locally advanced oral cavity squamous cell carcinoma. The specimen was tumor tissue, collected before nivolumab (anti-PD-1) treatment. This chain connects TRBV7-6 to TRBJ2-5, with D possibly TRBD2 on 5 matching bases. This TCR was recovered from a person aged 40-85 years with oral cavity squamous cell carcinoma. CDR3 in DNA: TGTGCCAGCAGCCAAGGACTCAGGGAGACCCAGTACTTC. Translation: CASSQGLRETQYF.